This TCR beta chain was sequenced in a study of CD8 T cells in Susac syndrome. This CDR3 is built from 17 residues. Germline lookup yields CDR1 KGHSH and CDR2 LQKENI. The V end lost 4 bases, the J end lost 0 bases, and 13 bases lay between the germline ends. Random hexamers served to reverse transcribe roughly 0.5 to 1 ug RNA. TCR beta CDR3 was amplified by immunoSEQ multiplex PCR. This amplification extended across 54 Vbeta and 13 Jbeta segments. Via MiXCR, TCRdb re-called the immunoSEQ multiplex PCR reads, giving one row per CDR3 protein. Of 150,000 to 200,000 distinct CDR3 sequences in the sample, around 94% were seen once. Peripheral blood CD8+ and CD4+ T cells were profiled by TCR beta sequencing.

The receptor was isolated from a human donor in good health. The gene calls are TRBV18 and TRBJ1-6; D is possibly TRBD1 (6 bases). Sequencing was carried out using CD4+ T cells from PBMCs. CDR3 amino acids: CASSRDRPSSYNSPLHF. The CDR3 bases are TGTGCCAGCTCACGAGACAGGCCCAGCTCCTATAATTCACCCCTCCACTTT.